This TCR beta chain comes out of a study of blood T cells in healthy people across ages. The use of a sample-barcoded 5' primer and a J-beta primer mix characterized a second PCR of roughly 7 to 12 cycles. Per sample, CDR3-containing paired-end reads numbered at least 2.5 million. TCRdb itself ran the 5' RACE reads through MiXCR, one entry per CDR3 protein. This sample has 1,100,000 or so distinct CDR3 sequences, with 40% to 50% found just once. Regarding this clonotype: Its antigen is as yet unknown.

This CDR3 is 15 amino acids long. Trimming took 3 bases from V and 2 from J; bases not matched to a gene: 5. Per the germline V gene, CDR1 is SGDLS and CDR2 is YYNGEE. Regarding the study as a whole: Per-million-T-cell TCR beta diversity fell roughly linearly with age.

The sample providers were healthy Caucasian people from Russia, aged about 6 to 100. The chain joins TRBV9 to TRBJ2-7, with 10 bases identical to TRBD2. The sample was blood. The clonotype was recovered from a woman aged 60-70 years in good health. The CDR3 DNA reads as TGTGCCAGCAGCGCCGGGACTAGCGCTACCTACGAGCAGTACTTC. Translating gives CASSAGTSATYEQYF.